This T cell receptor (beta chain) emerged from a study of blood T cell repertoires in COVID-19. Study-level information: COVID-19 samples, acute and convalescent, were from the United States, Italy and Spain. PBMCs, B-cell-depleted T cells, or T cells were the source of the cDNA or gDNA that made up the material.

V was cut by 1 base and J by 0 bases, with 13 bases left in between. Germline CDR1 MGHRA, CDR2 YSYEKL. The CDR3 loop spans 16 amino acids. Study processing details: Researchers report that nucleated cell counts were estimated from reference gene primer amplification. TCRdb keeps only in-frame clones here, not all; method: immunoSEQ multiplex PCR. V and J calls and clone size are copied from that table; D and trimming were computed from the DNA. The sample has approximately 60,000 clones; about 76% are singletons. The receptor's source is a woman aged 80 or over with acute or convalescent COVID-19. The sample was peripheral blood. The chain recombines TRBV4-1 with TRBJ2-7, with a tentative D call TRBD2 (6 bases). CDR3 DNA sequence: TGCGCCAGCAGCCAAGGAATCGCGGGGATCTCCTACGAGCAGTACTTC. It is translated as CASSQGIAGISYEQYF.